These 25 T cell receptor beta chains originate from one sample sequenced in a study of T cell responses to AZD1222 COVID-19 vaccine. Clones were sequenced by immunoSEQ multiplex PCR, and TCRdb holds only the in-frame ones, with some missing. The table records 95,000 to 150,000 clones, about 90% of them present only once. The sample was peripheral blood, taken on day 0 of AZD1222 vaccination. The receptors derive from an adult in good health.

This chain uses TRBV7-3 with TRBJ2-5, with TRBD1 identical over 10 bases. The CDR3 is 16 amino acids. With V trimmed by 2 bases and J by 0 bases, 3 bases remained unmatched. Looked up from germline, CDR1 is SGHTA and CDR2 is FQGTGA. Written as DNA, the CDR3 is TGTGCCAGCAGCTTATCGGACAGGGGGTACCAAGAGACCCAGTACTTC. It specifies CASSLSDRGYQETQYF.

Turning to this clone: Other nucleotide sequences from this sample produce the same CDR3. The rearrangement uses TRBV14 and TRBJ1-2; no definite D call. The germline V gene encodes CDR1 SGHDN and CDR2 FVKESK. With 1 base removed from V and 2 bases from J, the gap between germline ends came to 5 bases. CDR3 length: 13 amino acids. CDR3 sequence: CASSQGTNYGYTF. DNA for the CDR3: TGTGCCAGCAGCCAAGGAACGAACTATGGCTACACCTTC.

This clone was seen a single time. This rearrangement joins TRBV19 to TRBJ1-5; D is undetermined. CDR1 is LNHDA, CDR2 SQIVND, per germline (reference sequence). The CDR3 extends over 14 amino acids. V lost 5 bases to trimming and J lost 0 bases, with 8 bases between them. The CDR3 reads CASSPLGSNQPQHF. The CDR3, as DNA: TGTGCCAGTAGTCCGTTGGGTAGCAATCAGCCCCAGCATTTT.

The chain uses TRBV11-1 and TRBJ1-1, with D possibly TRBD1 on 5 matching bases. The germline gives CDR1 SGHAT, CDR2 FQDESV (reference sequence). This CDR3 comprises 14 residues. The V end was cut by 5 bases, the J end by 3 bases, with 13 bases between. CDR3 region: CASSPSGAHTEAFF. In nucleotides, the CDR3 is TGTGCCAGCAGCCCGAGTGGGGCGCACACTGAAGCTTTCTTT.

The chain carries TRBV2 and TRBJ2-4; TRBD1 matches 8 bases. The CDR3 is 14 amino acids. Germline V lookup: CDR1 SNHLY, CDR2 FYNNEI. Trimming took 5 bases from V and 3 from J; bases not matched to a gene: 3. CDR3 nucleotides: TGTGCCAGCAGTCGGACAGGGATCAAAAACATTCAGTACTTC. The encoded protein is CASSRTGIKNIQYF.

The CDR3, as DNA: TGTGCCAGCAGTGAAGCGCTAGCGGGGGAGACCCAGTACTTC. Its protein product is CASSEALAGETQYF. This chain joins TRBV6-1 and TRBJ2-5; 9 bases line up with TRBD2. Germline CDR1 is MNHNS and CDR2 is SASEGT. J was trimmed by 5 bases and V by 0 bases; bases with no gene match: 1. The CDR3 length is 14 residues.

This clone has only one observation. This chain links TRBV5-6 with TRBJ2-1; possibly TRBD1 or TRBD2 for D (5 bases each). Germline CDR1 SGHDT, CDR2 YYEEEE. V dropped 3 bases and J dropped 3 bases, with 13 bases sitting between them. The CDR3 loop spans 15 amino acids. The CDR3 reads CASSSVGEIYNEQFF. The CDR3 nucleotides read TGTGCCAGCAGCTCCGTAGGGGAGATCTACAATGAGCAGTTCTTC.

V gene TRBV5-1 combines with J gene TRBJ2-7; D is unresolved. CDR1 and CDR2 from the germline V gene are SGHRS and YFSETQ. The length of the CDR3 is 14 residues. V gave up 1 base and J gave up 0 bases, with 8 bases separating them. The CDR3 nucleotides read TGCGCCAGCAGCTTGCCCGAAGACTCCTACGAGCAGTACTTC. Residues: CASSLPEDSYEQYF. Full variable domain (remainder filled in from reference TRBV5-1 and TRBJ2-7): KAGVTQTPRYLIKTRGQQVTLSCSPISGHRSVSWYQQTPGQGLQFLFEYFSETQRNKGNFPGRFSGRQFSNSRSEMNVSTLELGDSALYLCASSLPEDSYEQYFGPGTRLTVT.

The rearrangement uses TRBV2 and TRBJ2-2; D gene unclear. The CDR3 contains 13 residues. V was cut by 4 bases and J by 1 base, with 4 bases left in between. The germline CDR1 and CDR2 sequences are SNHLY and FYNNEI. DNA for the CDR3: TGTGCCAGCAGTGGACGGAACACCGGGGAGCTGTTTTTT. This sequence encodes CASSGRNTGELFF.

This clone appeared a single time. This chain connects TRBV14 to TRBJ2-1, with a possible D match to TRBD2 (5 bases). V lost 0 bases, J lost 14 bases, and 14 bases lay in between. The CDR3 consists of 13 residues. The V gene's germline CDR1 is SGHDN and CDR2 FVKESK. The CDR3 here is CASSQDWRRLEFF. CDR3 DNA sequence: TGTGCCAGCAGCCAAGATTGGAGGAGGTTGGAGTTCTTC. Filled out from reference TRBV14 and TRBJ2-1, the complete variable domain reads EAGVTQFPSHSVIEKGQTVTLRCDPISGHDNLYWYRRVMGKEIKFLLHFVKESKQDESGMPNNRFLAERTGGTYSTLKVQPAELEDSGVYFCASSQDWRRLEFFGPGTRLTVL.

The CDR3 DNA is TGTGCCTGGAGTGCCCCCGCGGCAGGGTCCTATAATTCACCCCTCCACTTT. It specifies CAWSAPAAGSYNSPLHF. The rearrangement joins TRBV30 to TRBJ1-6, with TRBD1 as a possible D gene (5 bases). CDR3 length equals 17 residues. Trimming stripped 1 base from V and 1 base from J, with 14 bases between. The germline CDR1 and CDR2 sequences are GTSNPN and SVGIG (reference sequence). Variable domain in full (rest from reference TRBV30 and TRBJ1-6): SQTIHQWPATLVQPVGSPLSLECTVEGTSNPNLYWYRQAAGRGLQLLFYSVGIGQISSEVPQNLSASRPQDRQFILSSKKLLLSDSGFYLCAWSAPAAGSYNSPLHFGNGTRLTVT.

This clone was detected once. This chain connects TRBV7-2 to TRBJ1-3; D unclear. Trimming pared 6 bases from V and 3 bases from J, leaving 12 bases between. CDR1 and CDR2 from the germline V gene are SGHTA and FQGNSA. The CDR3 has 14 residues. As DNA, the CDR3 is TGTGCCAGCAGAGAGGGAGGGTTTGGAAACACCATATATTTT. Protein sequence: CASREGGFGNTIYF. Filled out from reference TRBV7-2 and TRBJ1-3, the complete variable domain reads GAGVSQSPSNKVTEKGKDVELRCDPISGHTALYWYRQSLGQGLEFLIYFQGNSAPDKSGLPSDRFSAERTGGSVSTLTIQRTQQEDSAVYLCASREGGFGNTIYFGEGSWLTVV.

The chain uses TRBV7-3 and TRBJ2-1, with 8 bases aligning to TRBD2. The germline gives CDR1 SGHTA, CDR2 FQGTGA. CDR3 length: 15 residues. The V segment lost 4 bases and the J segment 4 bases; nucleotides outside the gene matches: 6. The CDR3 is CASSSSAGEYNEQFF. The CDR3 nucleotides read TGTGCCAGCAGCTCTTCAGCGGGGGAATACAATGAGCAGTTCTTC.

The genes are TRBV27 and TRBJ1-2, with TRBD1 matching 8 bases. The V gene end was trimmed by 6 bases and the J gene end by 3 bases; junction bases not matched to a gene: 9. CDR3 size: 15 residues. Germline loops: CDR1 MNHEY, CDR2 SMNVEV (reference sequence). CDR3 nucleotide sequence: TGTGCCAGCAGACAAAGGACAGGGTTAGACTATGGCTACACCTTC. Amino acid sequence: CASRQRTGLDYGYTF.

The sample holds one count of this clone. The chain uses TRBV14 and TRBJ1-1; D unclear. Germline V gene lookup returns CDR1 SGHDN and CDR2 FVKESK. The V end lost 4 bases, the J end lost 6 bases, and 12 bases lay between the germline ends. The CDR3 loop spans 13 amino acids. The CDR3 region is CASSRNPWAEAFF. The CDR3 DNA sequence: TGTGCCAGCAGCCGGAATCCGTGGGCTGAAGCTTTCTTT.

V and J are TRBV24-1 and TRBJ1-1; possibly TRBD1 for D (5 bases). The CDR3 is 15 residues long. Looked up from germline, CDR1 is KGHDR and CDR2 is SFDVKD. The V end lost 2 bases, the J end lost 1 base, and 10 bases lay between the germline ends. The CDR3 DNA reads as TGTGCCACCAGTGATTCGTCTCAGGGGAACACTGAAGCTTTCTTT. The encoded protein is CATSDSSQGNTEAFF.

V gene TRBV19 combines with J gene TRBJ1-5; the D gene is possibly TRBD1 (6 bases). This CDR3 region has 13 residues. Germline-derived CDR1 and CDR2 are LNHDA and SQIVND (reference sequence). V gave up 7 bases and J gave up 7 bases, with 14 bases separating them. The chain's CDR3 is CASNTQGYQPQHF. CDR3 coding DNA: TGTGCCAGTAATACTCAGGGGTACCAGCCCCAGCATTTT.

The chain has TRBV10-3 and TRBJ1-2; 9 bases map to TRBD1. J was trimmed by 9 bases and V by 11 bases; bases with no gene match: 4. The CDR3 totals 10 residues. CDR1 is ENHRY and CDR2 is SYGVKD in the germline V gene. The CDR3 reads CAVGTGSYTF. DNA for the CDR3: TGTGCCGTGGGGACAGGGAGCTACACCTTC.

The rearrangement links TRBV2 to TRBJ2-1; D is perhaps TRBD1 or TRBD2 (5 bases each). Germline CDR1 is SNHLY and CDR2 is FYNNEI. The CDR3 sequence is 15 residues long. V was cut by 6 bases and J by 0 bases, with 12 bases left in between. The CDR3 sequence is CASRGVLGSYNEQFF. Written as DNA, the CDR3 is TGTGCCAGCAGGGGGGTGTTGGGCTCCTACAATGAGCAGTTCTTC.

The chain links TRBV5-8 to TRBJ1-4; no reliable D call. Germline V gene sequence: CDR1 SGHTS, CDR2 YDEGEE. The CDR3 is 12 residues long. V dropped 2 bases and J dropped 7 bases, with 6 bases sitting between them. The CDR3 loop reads CASSLLGEKLFF. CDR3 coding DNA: TGTGCCAGCAGCTTACTGGGTGAAAAACTGTTTTTT.

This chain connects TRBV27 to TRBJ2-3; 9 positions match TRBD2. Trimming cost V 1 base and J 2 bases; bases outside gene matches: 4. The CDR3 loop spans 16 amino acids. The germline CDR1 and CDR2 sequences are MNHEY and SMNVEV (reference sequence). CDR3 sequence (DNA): TGTGCCAGCAGTTTATTTGCGGGGGGGAACACAGATACGCAGTATTTT. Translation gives CASSLFAGGNTDTQYF.

CDR3 DNA sequence: TGCAGCGTTGAAGGGACTAGCGGGGGGGACAATGAGCAGTTCTTC. It specifies CSVEGTSGGDNEQFF. The genes are TRBV29-1 and TRBJ2-1; 15 positions match TRBD2. The CDR3 loop spans 15 amino acids. CDR1 is SQVTM and CDR2 is ANQGSEA in the germline V gene. V lost 1 base, J lost 5 bases, and 0 bases stayed unmatched.

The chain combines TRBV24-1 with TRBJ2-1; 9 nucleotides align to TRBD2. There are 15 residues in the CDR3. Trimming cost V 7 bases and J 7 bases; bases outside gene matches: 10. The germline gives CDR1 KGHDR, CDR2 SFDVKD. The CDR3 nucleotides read TGTGCCACCAGCCGCGCGTCAACTAGCGGGAATGAGCAGTTCTTC. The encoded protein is CATSRASTSGNEQFF.

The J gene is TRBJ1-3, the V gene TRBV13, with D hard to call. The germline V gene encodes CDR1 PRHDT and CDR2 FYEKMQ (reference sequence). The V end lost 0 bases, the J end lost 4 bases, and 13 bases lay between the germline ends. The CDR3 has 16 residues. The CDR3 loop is CASSLGAGPRGNTIYF. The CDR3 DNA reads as TGTGCCAGCAGCTTAGGGGCGGGCCCTAGGGGAAACACCATATATTTT.

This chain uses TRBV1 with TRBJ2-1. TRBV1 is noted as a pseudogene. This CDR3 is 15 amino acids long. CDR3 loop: CTSSQVRSGYNEQFF. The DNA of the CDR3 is TGCACCAGCAGCCAAGTAAGGTCTGGGTACAATGAGCAGTTCTTC.